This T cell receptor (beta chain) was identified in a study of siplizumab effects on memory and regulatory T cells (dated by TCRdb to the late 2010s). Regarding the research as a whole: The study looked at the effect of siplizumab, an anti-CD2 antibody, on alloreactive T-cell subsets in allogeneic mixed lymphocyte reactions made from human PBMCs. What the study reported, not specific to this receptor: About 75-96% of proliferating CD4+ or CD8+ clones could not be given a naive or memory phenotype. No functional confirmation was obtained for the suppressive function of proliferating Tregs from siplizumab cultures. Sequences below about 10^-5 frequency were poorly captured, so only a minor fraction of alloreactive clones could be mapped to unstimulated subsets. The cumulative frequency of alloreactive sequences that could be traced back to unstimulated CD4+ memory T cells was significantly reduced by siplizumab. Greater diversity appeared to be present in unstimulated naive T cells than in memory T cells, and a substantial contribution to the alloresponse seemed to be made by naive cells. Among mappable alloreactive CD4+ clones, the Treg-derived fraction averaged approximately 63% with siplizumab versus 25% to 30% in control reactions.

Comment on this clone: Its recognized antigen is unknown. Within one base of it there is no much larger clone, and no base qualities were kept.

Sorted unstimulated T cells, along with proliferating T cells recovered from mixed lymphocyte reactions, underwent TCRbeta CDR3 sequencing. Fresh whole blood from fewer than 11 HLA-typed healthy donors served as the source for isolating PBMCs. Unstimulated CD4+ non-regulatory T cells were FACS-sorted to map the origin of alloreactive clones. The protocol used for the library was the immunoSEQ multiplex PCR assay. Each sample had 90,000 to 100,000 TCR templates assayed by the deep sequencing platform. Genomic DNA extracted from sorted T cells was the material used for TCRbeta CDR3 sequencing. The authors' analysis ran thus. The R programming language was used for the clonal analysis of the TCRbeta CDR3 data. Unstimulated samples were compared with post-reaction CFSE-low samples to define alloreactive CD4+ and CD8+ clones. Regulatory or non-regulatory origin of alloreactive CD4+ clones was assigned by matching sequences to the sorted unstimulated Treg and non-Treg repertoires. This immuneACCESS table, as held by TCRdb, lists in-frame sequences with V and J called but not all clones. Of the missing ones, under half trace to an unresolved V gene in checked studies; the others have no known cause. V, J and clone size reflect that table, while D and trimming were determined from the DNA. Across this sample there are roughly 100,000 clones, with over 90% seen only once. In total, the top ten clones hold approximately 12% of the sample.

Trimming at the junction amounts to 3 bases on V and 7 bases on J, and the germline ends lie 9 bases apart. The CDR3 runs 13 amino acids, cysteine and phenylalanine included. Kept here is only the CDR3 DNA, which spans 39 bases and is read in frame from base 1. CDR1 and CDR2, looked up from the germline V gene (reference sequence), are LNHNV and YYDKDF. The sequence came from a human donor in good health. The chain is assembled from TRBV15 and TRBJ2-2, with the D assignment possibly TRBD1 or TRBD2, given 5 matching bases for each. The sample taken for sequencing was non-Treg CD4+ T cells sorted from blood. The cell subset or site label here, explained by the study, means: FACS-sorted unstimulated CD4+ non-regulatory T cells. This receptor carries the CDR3 CATSRRDGGELFF. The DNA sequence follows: TGTGCCACCAGCAGGAGGGACGGCGGGGAGCTGTTTTTT.